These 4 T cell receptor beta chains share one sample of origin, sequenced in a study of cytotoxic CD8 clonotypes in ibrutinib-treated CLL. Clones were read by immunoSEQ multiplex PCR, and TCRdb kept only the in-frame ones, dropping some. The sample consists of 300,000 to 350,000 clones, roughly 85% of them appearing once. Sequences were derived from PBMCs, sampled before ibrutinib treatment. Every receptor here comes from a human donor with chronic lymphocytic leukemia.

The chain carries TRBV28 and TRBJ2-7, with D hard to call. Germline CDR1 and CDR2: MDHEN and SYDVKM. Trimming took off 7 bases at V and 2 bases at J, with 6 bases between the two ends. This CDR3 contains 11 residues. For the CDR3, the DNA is TGTGCCAGCAAAGACACCTACGAGCAGTACTTC. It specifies CASKDTYEQYF.

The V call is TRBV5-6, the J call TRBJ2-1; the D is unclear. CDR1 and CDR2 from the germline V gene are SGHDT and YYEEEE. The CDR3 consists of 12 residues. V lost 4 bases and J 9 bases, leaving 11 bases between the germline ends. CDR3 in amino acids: CASSLLPGEQFF. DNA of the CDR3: TGTGCCAGCAGCCTCCTCCCGGGTGAGCAGTTCTTC. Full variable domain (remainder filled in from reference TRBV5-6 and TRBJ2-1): DAGVTQSPTHLIKTRGQQVTLRCSPKSGHDTVSWYQQALGQGPQFIFQYYEEEERQRGNFPDRFSGHQFPNYSSELNVNALLLGDSALYLCASSLLPGEQFFGPGTRLTVL.

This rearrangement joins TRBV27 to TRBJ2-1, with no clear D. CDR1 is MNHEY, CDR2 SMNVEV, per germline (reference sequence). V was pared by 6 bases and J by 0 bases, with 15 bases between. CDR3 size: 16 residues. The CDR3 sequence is CASSYDPSYSYNEQFF. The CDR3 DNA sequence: TGTGCCAGCAGCTATGACCCAAGTTACTCCTACAATGAGCAGTTCTTC.

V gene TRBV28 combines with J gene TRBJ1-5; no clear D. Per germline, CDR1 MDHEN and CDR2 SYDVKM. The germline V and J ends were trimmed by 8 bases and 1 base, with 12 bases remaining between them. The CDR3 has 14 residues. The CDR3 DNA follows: TGTGCCAGCTCTCGGGGTAGGAGCAATCAGCCCCAGCATTTT. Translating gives CASSRGRSNQPQHF.